The 10 T cell receptor beta chains presented below share a single source sample, sequenced in a study of blood T cell repertoires in COVID-19. Assay: immunoSEQ multiplex PCR; the TCRdb copy retains only in-frame clones and omits some. The data show tens of thousands of clones, with approximately 84% seen just once and 36% held by the top ten. Sequenced input: peripheral blood. These receptors all stem from a man aged 65 to 79 with acute or convalescent COVID-19.

Only a few counts were recorded for this clone. The chain is built from TRBV2 and TRBJ1-2; D might be TRBD1 (5 bases). Germline assignment: CDR1 SNHLY and CDR2 FYNNEI. There are 14 residues in the CDR3. The V end lost 4 bases, the J end lost 6 bases, and 15 bases lay between the germline ends. The CDR3 protein is CASSVGTGRNGYTF. As DNA, the CDR3 is TGTGCCAGCAGTGTTGGGACTGGGCGCAATGGCTACACCTTC.

V usage is TRBV9 and J usage is TRBJ2-1; possible D gene TRBD1, 6 bases. CDR3 length equals 15 residues. From germline, CDR1 is SGDLS and CDR2 YYNGEE. The germline V and J ends were trimmed by 2 bases and 5 bases, with 14 bases remaining between them. The CDR3 loop reads CASSVDGTTDNEQFF. CDR3 nucleotides: TGTGCCAGCAGCGTGGACGGGACAACGGACAATGAGCAGTTCTTC.

The V call is TRBV18, the J call TRBJ2-1; 8 nucleotides line up with TRBD2. Germline-derived CDR1 and CDR2 are KGHSH and LQKENI. The CDR3 has 14 residues. V was pared by 6 bases and J by 6 bases, with 7 bases of the junction left unmatched. The CDR3 is CASSPAGGANEQFF. As DNA, the CDR3 is TGTGCCAGCTCGCCGGCCGGGGGGGCCAATGAGCAGTTCTTC. Supplemented by reference TRBV18 and TRBJ2-1, the full variable domain reads NAGVMQNPRHLVRRRGQEARLRCSPMKGHSHVYWYRQLPEEGLKFMVYLQKENIIDESGMPKERFSAEFPKEGPSILRIQQVVRGDSAAYFCASSPAGGANEQFFGPGTRLTVL.

This chain uses TRBV12-3 or TRBV12-4 with TRBJ2-1, with D possibly TRBD2 on 5 matching bases. V shed 6 bases and J shed 8 bases, with 11 bases lying between them. The CDR3 is made up of 12 amino acids. CDR3 region: CASRLLDDEQFF. The CDR3 DNA is TGTGCCAGCAGGCTACTAGACGATGAGCAGTTCTTC.

Written as DNA, the CDR3 is TGTGCCAGCAGCGTGGGACTAGCGGGGGGCTCCTACGAGCAGTACTTC. This gives the protein CASSVGLAGGSYEQYF. The chain employs TRBV5-4 and TRBJ2-7, with 15 positions matching TRBD2. CDR3 length: 16 amino acids. J lost 0 bases, V lost 4 bases, and 2 bases had no gene match. The germline V gene has CDR1 SGHNT and CDR2 YYREEE (reference sequence).

The V call is TRBV7-2, the J call TRBJ2-5; the match to TRBD1 covers 8 bases. CDR3 length: 17 amino acids. CDR1 is SGHTA, CDR2 FQGNSA, per germline. Trimming at V came to 5 bases and at J to 5 bases, leaving 16 bases not matched to a gene. The DNA for the CDR3 is TGTGCCAGCAGCCAAGGTGGGACAGGAGGATTTGGGGAGACCCAGTACTTC. This translates into CASSQGGTGGFGETQYF.

The chain has TRBV19 and TRBJ2-2; D not resolved. The V end lost 0 bases, the J end lost 4 bases, and 3 bases lay between the germline ends. The CDR3 length is 13 residues. Germline V CDR1 and CDR2: LNHDA, SQIVND (reference sequence). CDR3 sequence (DNA): TGTGCCAGTAGTATAGACGTCACCGGGGAGCTGTTTTTT. As protein: CASSIDVTGELFF.

The V gene is TRBV6-1, the J gene TRBJ2-3, with a weak D call TRBD1 (5 bases). The CDR3 is made up of 13 amino acids. V lost 5 bases and J lost 3, with 9 bases in between. CDR1 and CDR2 (germline): MNHNS, SASEGT. The CDR3: CASSSPGTDTQYF. The DNA of the CDR3 is TGTGCCAGCAGTTCGCCAGGGACAGATACGCAGTATTTT.

The V call is TRBV3-1 (or the pseudogene TRBV3-2), the J call TRBJ1-6, with unresolved D. This CDR3 contains 14 residues. The V and J ends lost 1 base and 11 bases respectively, with 12 bases between them. Germline V gene data show CDR1 as LGHDT and CDR2 as YNNKEL (reference sequence). The CDR3 loop is CASSQGPGWAPLHF. The DNA for the CDR3 is TGTGCCAGCAGCCAAGGACCGGGGTGGGCACCCCTCCACTTT.

As to this clone: Being one base from a much bigger clone, this may be a read error. The chain uses TRBV3-1 (or the pseudogene TRBV3-2) and TRBJ2-7; possible D gene TRBD2, 5 bases. The CDR3 length is 15 residues. Trimming shortened V by 4 bases and J by 3 bases, and 16 bases separated the two germline ends. CDR1 and CDR2 (germline): LGHDT, YNNKEL (reference sequence). The CDR3 protein is CASSPLARANYEQYF. CDR3 DNA: TGTGCCAGCAGCCCCTTAGCGAGAGCGAACTACGAGCAGTACTTC.